The sequence of this TCR beta chain was determined in a study of cytomegalovirus exposure and HLA in healthy donors. Study conclusions and caveats: A later analysis showed HLA-associated TCR beta chains outstripping equally common others in clonal expansion. Later genetic work tied a missense DCLRE1C variant to beta-chain V and J trimming.

The PCR contained 60 Vbeta and 13 Jbeta primers. The protocol was immunoSEQ multiplex PCR, while the TCRdb copy is restricted to in-frame clones and leaves out a portion. The data contain around 150,000 clones, 85% of them singletons. With regard to this clone: What it recognizes is unknown.

Germline V gene sequence: CDR1 MGHRA, CDR2 YSYEKL. This CDR3 is built from 15 residues. V trimming: 6 bases; J trimming: 1 base; junction bases outside the gene matches: 2. Material: PBMCs. This clonotype was obtained from a young man in good health and CMV-seropositive. This rearrangement joins TRBV4-1 to TRBJ2-2; 10 bases agree with TRBD2. The CDR3 coding sequence is TGCGCCAGCAGGCGGACTAGCGGGAACACCGGGGAGCTGTTTTTT. Its translation: CASRRTSGNTGELFF.